This T cell receptor (beta chain) was obtained from a study of CD8+ T cells in alopecia areata. Broader study findings: On tofacitinib, scalp and blood still held many of the expanded lesional clones.

Treatment given: oral pan-JAK inhibitor, 5-10 mg twice daily. Obtained from alopecia areata patients were lesional scalp punch biopsies along with peripheral blood. This clone was seen more than once but under ten times. What it binds is not known. The CDR3 is 14 residues long. Germline V CDR1 and CDR2: SQVTM, ANQGSEA. V shed 4 bases and J shed 5 bases, with 15 bases lying between them. Once RNA had been extracted, it was reverse transcribed into cDNA to act as the sequencing template. TCRdb's copy holds only in-frame clones and misses some; the assay was immunoSEQ multiplex PCR. The table has some 170,000 clones, approximately 53% seen once.

This TCR came from a human donor with alopecia areata. The chain employs TRBV29-1 and TRBJ1-5, with D maybe TRBD1 (5 bases). The sample consisted of CD8+ T cells sorted from blood, taken at week 24, from a patient treated with tofacitinib. CDR3 sequence reads: CSVVYPGGDQPQHF. The DNA of the CDR3 is TGCAGCGTTGTTTACCCAGGAGGGGATCAGCCCCAGCATTTT.